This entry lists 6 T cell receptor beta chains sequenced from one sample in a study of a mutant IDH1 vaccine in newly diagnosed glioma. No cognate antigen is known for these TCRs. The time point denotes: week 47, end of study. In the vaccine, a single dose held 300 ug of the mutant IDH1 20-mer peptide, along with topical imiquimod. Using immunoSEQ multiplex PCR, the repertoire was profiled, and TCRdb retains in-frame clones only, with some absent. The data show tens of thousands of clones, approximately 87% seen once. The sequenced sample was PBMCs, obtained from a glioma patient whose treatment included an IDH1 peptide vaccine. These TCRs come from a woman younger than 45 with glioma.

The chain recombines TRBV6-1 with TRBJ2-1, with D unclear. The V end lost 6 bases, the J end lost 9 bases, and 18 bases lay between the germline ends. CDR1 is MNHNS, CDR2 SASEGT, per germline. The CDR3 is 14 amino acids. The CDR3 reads CASSNQHNLVEQFF. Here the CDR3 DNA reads TGTGCCAGCAGCAACCAACACAATCTGGTTGAGCAGTTCTTC.

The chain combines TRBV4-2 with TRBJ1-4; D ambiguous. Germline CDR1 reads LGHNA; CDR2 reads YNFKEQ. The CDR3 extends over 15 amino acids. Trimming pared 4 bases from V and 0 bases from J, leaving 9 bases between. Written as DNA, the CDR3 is TGTGCCAGCAGCCCCGACGGGGCAACTAATGAAAAACTGTTTTTT. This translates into CASSPDGATNEKLFF.

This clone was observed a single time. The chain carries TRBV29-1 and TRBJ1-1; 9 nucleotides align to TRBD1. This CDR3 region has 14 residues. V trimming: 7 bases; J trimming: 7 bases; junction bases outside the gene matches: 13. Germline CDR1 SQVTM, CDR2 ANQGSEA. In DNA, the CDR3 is TGCAGCGCTGGGGGAAGGGACAGGGCGGATGAAGCTTTCTTT. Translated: CSAGGRDRADEAFF.

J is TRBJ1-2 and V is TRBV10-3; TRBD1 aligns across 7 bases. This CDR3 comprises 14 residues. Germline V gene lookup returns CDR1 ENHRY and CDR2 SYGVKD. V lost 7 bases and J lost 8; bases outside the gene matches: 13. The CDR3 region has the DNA TGTGCCATCAACCGGGACAGTGTTCTTCGGGGCTACACCTTC. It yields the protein CAINRDSVLRGYTF.

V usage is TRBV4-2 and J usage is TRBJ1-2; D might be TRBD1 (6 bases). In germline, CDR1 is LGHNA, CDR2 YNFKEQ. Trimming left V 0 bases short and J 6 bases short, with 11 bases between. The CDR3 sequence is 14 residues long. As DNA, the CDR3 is TGTGCCAGCAGCCAAGAAGGCAGGGGCGATGGCTACACCTTC. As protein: CASSQEGRGDGYTF.

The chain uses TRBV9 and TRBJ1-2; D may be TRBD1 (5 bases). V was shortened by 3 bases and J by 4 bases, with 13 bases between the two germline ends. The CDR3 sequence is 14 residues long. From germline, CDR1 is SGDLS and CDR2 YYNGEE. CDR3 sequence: CASSDQRGVYGYTF. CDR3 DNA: TGTGCCAGCAGCGATCAGAGAGGGGTCTATGGCTACACCTTC.